This T cell receptor beta chain emerged from a study of Graves' ophthalmopathy and Graves' hyperthyroidism. The overall study: There was a collection of peripheral blood at initial diagnosis, before any treatment. Broader study findings: Thyroid clonotypes that were expanded above 0.001 frequency mostly also appeared in blood.

Germline loops: CDR1 MDHEN, CDR2 SYDVKM. V trimming: 4 bases; J trimming: 3 bases; junction bases outside the gene matches: 6. The CDR3 extends over 16 amino acids. This clonotype was observed at least ten times. No antigen is known for it. Amplified TCR beta CDR3 regions were obtained using RNA transcripts as template. The authors performed first-round RT-PCR with HTBI primers and then a second-round multiplex PCR. TCRdb reprocessed the multiplex PCR reads with MiXCR, giving one entry per CDR3 protein. The table includes approximately 210,000 distinct CDR3 sequences, around 28% detected once. Exclusion covered patients with other autoimmune diseases or uncontrolled infections (as well as pregnancy or lactation).

What was sequenced was peripheral blood. This sequence was found in a man aged 45-65 years with Graves' ophthalmopathy. This chain links TRBV28 with TRBJ2-7; 13 bases map to TRBD2. CDR3 nucleotides: TGTGCCAGCAGTTCTGCCGGACTAGCGGGAGTCTACGAGCAGTACTTC. This sequence encodes CASSSAGLAGVYEQYF.